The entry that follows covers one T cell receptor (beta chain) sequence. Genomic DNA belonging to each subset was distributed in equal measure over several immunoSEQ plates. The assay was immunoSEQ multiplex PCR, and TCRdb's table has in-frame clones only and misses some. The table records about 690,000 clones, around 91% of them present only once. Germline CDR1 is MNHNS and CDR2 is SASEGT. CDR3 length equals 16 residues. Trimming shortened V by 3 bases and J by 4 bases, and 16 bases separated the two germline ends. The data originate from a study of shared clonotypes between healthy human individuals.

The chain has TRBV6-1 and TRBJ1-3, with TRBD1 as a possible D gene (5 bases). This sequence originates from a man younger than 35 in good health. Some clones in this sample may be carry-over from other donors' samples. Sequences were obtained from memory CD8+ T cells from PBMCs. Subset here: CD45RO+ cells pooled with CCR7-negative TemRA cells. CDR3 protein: CASSEPGGGWGNTIYF. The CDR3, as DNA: TGTGCCAGCAGTGAGCCGGGCGGGGGTTGGGGAAACACCATATATTTT.